This T cell receptor beta chain emerged from a study of blood T cell repertoires in COVID-19. This clone was seen only a few times. The repertoire was sequenced with immunoSEQ multiplex PCR; TCRdb's copy has only in-frame clones and lacks some. This sample has 330,000 or so clones, with about 88% found just once. There are 12 residues in the CDR3. Looked up from germline, CDR1 is SGHDT and CDR2 is YYEEEE. The V gene lost 1 base and the J gene lost 14 bases, with 13 bases spanning the gap. Participants had their cohort set by participant-reported clinical history. Sample: PBMCs or T cells enriched from blood (not recorded which). This chain joins TRBV5-6 and TRBJ2-1; D is perhaps TRBD1 (5 bases). The TCR comes from a woman aged 25 to 39 who had recovered from COVID-19. As DNA, the CDR3 is TGTGCCAGCAGCTTGAGGGCCAGGGTTAAGTTCTTC. It yields the protein CASSLRARVKFF.